The T cell receptor beta chain under discussion was sequenced for a study of blood T cell repertoires in COVID-19. Data came from immunoSEQ multiplex PCR; TCRdb stores just in-frame clones and leaves some out. The table has 120,000 to 150,000 clones, approximately 87% seen once. Germline CDR1 DFQATT, CDR2 SNEGSKA (reference sequence). This CDR3 is built from 11 residues. This sequence originates from a woman in her forties or fifties with active or convalescent COVID-19. Sequenced: peripheral blood. The rearrangement joins TRBV20-1 to TRBJ2-1; TRBD2 might be the D (6 bases). Here the CDR3 DNA reads TGCCTCCAACGGGGCGGGGATGAGCAGTTCTTC. Its translation is CLQRGGDEQFF.